This T cell receptor (beta chain) is from a study of blood T cells in healthy people across ages. The authors ran a second PCR of roughly 6 to 12 cycles using a sample-barcoded 5' primer and a J-beta primer mix. TCRdb re-called the 5' RACE reads through MiXCR, storing one row per CDR3 protein. Of hundreds of thousands of distinct CDR3 sequences in the sample, roughly 53% were seen once. This clonotype was detected a few times. Its target is unknown. Findings of the study overall: More naive CD4+ cells and higher diversity were found in long-lived than in aged donors.

The clonotype originates from a man in his sixties in good health. The sequencing sample was made of blood.

The CDR3 sequence is CASSLNAGGPGNEQFF. The CDR3 bases are TGTGCCAGCAGTCTTAACGCGGGGGGGCCTGGGAATGAGCAGTTCTTC. The chain couples TRBV6-2 or TRBV6-3 to TRBJ2-1, with 9 bases lining up with TRBD2. The germline V gene has CDR1 MNHEY and CDR2 SVGEGT. V dropped 5 bases and J dropped 7; count of bases not matched to a gene: 12. There are 16 residues in the CDR3.